This T cell receptor (beta chain) was recovered during a study of regulatory T cells in long-lasting Graves disease. This clonotype came up a few times. No antigen is known for it. Relative to the germline gene, one junction end is altered; a read error may explain this. For TCR beta, libraries came from iRepertoire HTBI primers and Arm-PCR of CDR3 regions. Study processing details: Analysis of the samples identified roughly 62 TRBV and 14 to 15 TRBJ segments. TCRdb reprocessed the multiplex PCR reads via MiXCR and lists one record per CDR3 protein. TCRdb's processing, not the study's, gives the V and J calls here. Of 450,000 to 600,000 distinct CDR3 sequences listed, roughly 14% are singletons. Regarding time point: newly diagnosed GD, antithyroid drugs for less than 3 months. The TCR library used RNA extracted from PBMCs. CDR3 length equals 13 residues. Looked up from germline, CDR1 is LGHDT and CDR2 is YNNKEL (reference sequence).

Findings and limits, study-wide: The number of shared public clonotypes was higher in persistent patients (2,741) than new patients (approximately 1,000).

This sample was shared with a second study, whose subject was T cells in Graves' hyperthyroidism and ophthalmopathy. As that study records: Graves' hyperthyroidism without ophthalmopathy progression within 18 months was termed stable. Lactation, pregnancy, other autoimmune disease or uncontrolled infection led to exclusion of patients.

This receptor was taken from a man aged 25 to 45 with Graves disease. Material: peripheral blood mononuclear cells (PBMCs), obtained at new diagnosis, from a patient treated with antithyroid drugs. The chain links TRBV3-1 to TRBJ1-1; D is unresolved. The CDR3 sequence is CASGFNLDTEACF. CDR3 nucleotides: TGTGCCAGCGGTTTTAACCTCGACACTGAAGCTTGCTTT.